This TCR beta chain comes out of a study of cytomegalovirus exposure and HLA in healthy donors. A roughly 120-subject validation cohort, separate from the approximately 690-subject first cohort, supplied the donors. TCRdb keeps only in-frame clones here, not all; method: immunoSEQ multiplex PCR. The table lists about 250,000 clones, roughly 84% of them singletons. With respect to this clone: This sample includes further DNA sequences coding for the same CDR3.

This clonotype originated in a man aged 18 to 30 in good health and CMV-seropositive. The sample was PBMCs.

The CDR3 reads CASSYSGSTDTQYF. CDR3 in DNA: TGTGCCAGCAGTTATAGCGGAAGCACAGATACGCAGTATTTT. V gene TRBV6-5 combines with J gene TRBJ2-3; D perhaps matches TRBD2 (6 bases). The CDR3 length is 14 residues. The V end lost 3 bases, the J end lost 0 bases, and 7 bases lay between the germline ends. Germline V CDR1 and CDR2: MNHEY, SVGAGI.